The rows below give T cell receptor beta chains drawn from one sample of a study of T cell responses to AZD1222 COVID-19 vaccine. The table came from immunoSEQ multiplex PCR; TCRdb's copy has only in-frame clones and leaves some out. This sample yields tens of thousands of clones, of which about 90% are seen a single time; 3.1% belongs to the top ten. This specimen consisted of peripheral blood, obtained 28 days after the second AZD1222 dose. These receptors all come from an adult who received the AZD1222 COVID-19 vaccine. Each CDR3 is given with its conserved first and last residue. A D gene is named only where the DNA matches it firmly. Size is omitted from some rows. Given values are once, few, many or a class for expanded clones.

>.|TRBV7-9|once|TRBJ2-7
TGTGCCAGCAGCCCCCGGGGGGCCCCCTCCTACGAGCAGTACTTC
CASSPRGAPSYEQYF
>.|TRBV18|.|TRBJ1-2
TGTGCCAGCTCACCAGAGGTGGTGGGGTACTATGGCTACACCTTC
CASSPEVVGYYGYTF
>TRBD1|TRBV6-5|once|TRBJ1-6
TGTGCCAGCAGTTACTCTTCGGGACAGGGGGTTCCCCTCCACTTT
CASSYSSGQGVPLHF
>TRBD1|TRBV7-9|.|TRBJ2-5
TGTGCCAGCAGCTTATCGACAGGGGATACGGAGACCCAGTACTTC
CASSLSTGDTETQYF
>TRBD1|TRBV5-1|.|TRBJ2-7
TGCGCCAGCAGCTCAGAACAGGGGGCCATCTACGAGCAGTACTTC
CASSSEQGAIYEQYF
>.|TRBV5-6|.|TRBJ2-3
TGTGCCAGCAGCTTGGACACAACAGATACGCAGTATTTT
CASSLDTTDTQYF
>TRBD1|TRBV11-2|.|TRBJ1-4
TGTGCCAGCAGCCATGGGACAGGGATAAAGGAAAAACTGTTTTTT
CASSHGTGIKEKLFF
>TRBD1|TRBV5-8|.|TRBJ1-5
TGTGCCAGCAGCTTGGGGACAGGCGGAAATCAGCCCCAGCATTTT
CASSLGTGGNQPQHF
>.|TRBV19|.|TRBJ2-1
TGTGCCAGTAGACCTAGGGGGACTATAGACAATGAGCAGTTCTTC
CASRPRGTIDNEQFF
>.|TRBV2|.|TRBJ1-3
TGTGCCAGCAGTGCTGGAAACACCATATATTTT
CASSAGNTIYF
>.|TRBV29-1|.|TRBJ2-1
TGCAGCGTCCCTAACACTTACCGGGGGAATGAGCAGTTCTTC
CSVPNTYRGNEQFF
>TRBD1|TRBV11-2|.|TRBJ2-4
TGTGCCAGCAGCCTAACAGGGACAGACAAAAACATTCAGTACTTC
CASSLTGTDKNIQYF
>.|TRBV19|.|TRBJ1-5
TGTGCCAGTAGTTTGGGGACTTTAGGGCCCCAGCATTTT
CASSLGTLGPQHF
>TRBD1|TRBV7-2|.|TRBJ1-2
TGTGCCAGCAGCTTAGTAGGACAGGGAAACTATGGCTACACCTTC
CASSLVGQGNYGYTF
>TRBD1|TRBV2|.|TRBJ1-1
TGTGCCAGCAGGGGACAGGGTATTTACACTGAAGCTTTCTTT
CASRGQGIYTEAFF
>TRBD1|TRBV19|.|TRBJ1-1
TGTGCCAGTAGGGCGGGACAGCAGAACACTGAAGCTTTCTTT
CASRAGQQNTEAFF
>.|TRBV7-9|few|TRBJ2-5
TGTGCCAGCAGACCCCTAGCGTCACAAGAGACCCAGTACTTC
CASRPLASQETQYF
>TRBD1|TRBV19|.|TRBJ1-1
TGTGCCAGTATGGACAGGACAGGCACTGAAGCTTTCTTT
CASMDRTGTEAFF
>.|TRBV3-1/TRBV3-2|.|TRBJ2-1
TGTGCCAGCAGCCCCCGGGACTTCTACAATGAGCAGTTCTTC
CASSPRDFYNEQFF